This TCR beta chain was profiled in a study of blood T cell repertoires in COVID-19. Measured with immunoSEQ multiplex PCR; TCRdb has only the in-frame clones, and not every one. The sample has fewer than 300,000 clones, approximately 86% seen once. CDR1 and CDR2 (germline): MNHEY, SVGEGT. The CDR3 sequence is 19 residues long. J was trimmed by 0 bases and V by 6 bases; bases with no gene match: 13. The specimen sequenced was peripheral blood. The V and J genes are TRBV6-2 or TRBV6-3 and TRBJ2-6, with 8 nucleotides matching TRBD2. This sequence was found in a man in his forties who had recovered from COVID-19. CDR3 loop: CASSPTRGGTSSGANVLTF. The CDR3 DNA is TGTGCCAGCAGCCCTACACGGGGGGGAACCTCCTCTGGGGCCAACGTCCTGACTTTC.